A single sample is the source of the 12 T cell receptor beta chains below, sequenced in a study of blood T cell repertoires in COVID-19. Profiled with immunoSEQ multiplex PCR; TCRdb holds only in-frame clones, not every one. The sample includes tens of thousands of clones, around 83% of them seen just once. Sequencing was performed on peripheral blood. These TCRs come from a woman aged 60 to 75 with acute or convalescent COVID-19.

The V and J genes are TRBV5-4 and TRBJ1-2; weak D call: TRBD1 (5 bases). CDR1 SGHNT and CDR2 YYREEE come from the germline V gene (reference sequence). This CDR3 has 13 residues. V dropped 0 bases and J dropped 7 bases, with 10 bases sitting between them. The CDR3 is CASSLARVTGYTF. CDR3 bases: TGTGCCAGCAGCTTGGCCAGGGTAACTGGCTACACCTTC.

V and J are TRBV19 and TRBJ1-4, with 8 positions matching TRBD1. J was trimmed by 4 bases and V by 8 bases; bases with no gene match: 6. Germline V gene lookup returns CDR1 LNHDA and CDR2 SQIVND (reference sequence). This CDR3 has 14 amino acids. CDR3 in DNA: TGTGCCAGTGGGAGACAGGGGATTAATGAAAAACTGTTTTTT. Protein: CASGRQGINEKLFF.

This rearrangement joins TRBV15 to TRBJ1-2, with D maybe TRBD1 (5 bases). Looked up from germline, CDR1 is LNHNV and CDR2 is YYDKDF (reference sequence). The CDR3 runs 13 residues. V was clipped by 0 bases and J by 8 bases, with 10 bases between them. The DNA for the CDR3 is TGTGCCACCAGCAGAGATACCAGGGAAGGCTACACCTTC. This sequence encodes CATSRDTREGYTF.

V usage is TRBV10-3 and J usage is TRBJ2-3; the D is unclear. From germline, CDR1 is ENHRY and CDR2 SYGVKD. The V end was cut by 0 bases, the J end by 6 bases, with 7 bases between. The CDR3 spans 13 residues. The CDR3 region is CAISESNGDTQYF. CDR3 DNA: TGTGCCATCAGTGAGTCGAACGGGGATACGCAGTATTTT.

The chain is built from TRBV3-1 (or the pseudogene TRBV3-2) and TRBJ1-2; the D is unclear. Germline V gene lookup returns CDR1 LGHDT and CDR2 YNNKEL (reference sequence). With 4 bases removed from V and 5 bases from J, the gap between germline ends came to 20 bases. The CDR3 length is 16 residues. DNA of the CDR3: TGTGCCAGCAGCCCGGAGGTGGGGAAAGCTTCGTATGGCTACACCTTC. Protein: CASSPEVGKASYGYTF.

The V and J genes are TRBV5-1 and TRBJ1-4, with a possible D match to TRBD1 (5 bases). The CDR3 spans 15 residues. The V gene's germline CDR1 is SGHRS and CDR2 YFSETQ. Trimming took 0 bases from V and 7 from J, leaving 13 bases between them. This CDR3 reads CASSLGQRRVEKLFF. In DNA, the CDR3 is TGCGCCAGCAGCTTGGGACAGCGCCGGGTTGAAAAACTGTTTTTT.

V usage is TRBV2 and J usage is TRBJ1-2; D perhaps matches TRBD1 (6 bases). This CDR3 is 15 amino acids long. Trimming removed 6 bases at V and 1 base at J, with 15 bases between. CDR1 is SNHLY and CDR2 is FYNNEI in the germline V gene. The CDR3 protein is CASRLRQDLNYGYTF. The CDR3 DNA reads TGTGCCAGCAGATTACGACAGGACCTTAACTATGGCTACACCTTC. Based on the CDR3 plus reference TRBV2 and TRBJ1-2, the full variable domain is EPEVTQTPSHQVTQMGQEVILRCVPISNHLYFYWYRQILGQKVEFLVSFYNNEISEKSEIFDDQFSVERPDGSNFTLKIRSTKLEDSAMYFCASRLRQDLNYGYTFGSGTRLTVV.

The CDR3 loop is CASSPGGRTDTQYF. The CDR3 DNA sequence: TGTGCCAGCAGCCCCGGGGGGAGGACAGATACGCAGTATTTT. V gene TRBV7-3 combines with J gene TRBJ2-3; 7 bases are shared with TRBD2. Trimming cost V 5 bases and J 3 bases; bases outside gene matches: 5. Germline V gene lookup returns CDR1 SGHTA and CDR2 FQGTGA. CDR3 size: 14 residues.

The J gene is TRBJ2-1, the V gene TRBV27; perhaps TRBD2 as D (7 bases). Germline CDR1 MNHEY, CDR2 SMNVEV (reference sequence). V gave up 7 bases and J gave up 9 bases, with 16 bases separating them. The CDR3 covers 13 residues. The CDR3: CASTLIRGGEQFF. CDR3 DNA sequence: TGTGCCAGCACCCTGATTAGGGGGGGTGAGCAGTTCTTC.

V usage is TRBV10-3 and J usage is TRBJ1-2; 8 bases match TRBD1. The CDR3 runs 14 residues. Trimming took 2 bases from V and 3 from J; bases not matched to a gene: 2. Germline values: CDR1 ENHRY, CDR2 SYGVKD. The CDR3 DNA reads as TGTGCCATCAGTGAGCAGGACAGGGACTATGGCTACACCTTC. Protein sequence: CAISEQDRDYGYTF.

The rearrangement joins TRBV6-5 to TRBJ1-3; D remains ambiguous. This CDR3 spans 16 amino acids. Germline values: CDR1 MNHEY, CDR2 SVGAGI. V was shortened by 3 bases and J by 0 bases, with 12 bases between the two germline ends. CDR3 in amino acids: CASSYLEISSGNTIYF. The DNA of the CDR3 is TGTGCCAGCAGTTATCTGGAGATAAGCTCTGGAAACACCATATATTTT.

This chain joins TRBV6-5 and TRBJ1-2; D is perhaps TRBD1 (5 bases). The V end was cut by 0 bases, the J end by 1 base, with 9 bases between. This CDR3 contains 15 residues. Germline assignment: CDR1 MNHEY and CDR2 SVGAGI. The CDR3 sequence: CASSYSTGFNYGYTF. The DNA of the CDR3 is TGTGCCAGCAGTTACTCAACAGGATTTAACTATGGCTACACCTTC.